This T cell receptor beta chain was identified during a study of identical twins. CDR1 and CDR2 from the germline V gene are MDHEN and SYDVKM. The ends were cut back, 2 bases at V and 5 bases at J, with 16 bases in the middle. This CDR3 region has 15 residues. After template switching added a universal primer site, the resulting cDNA carried unique molecular identifiers. TCRdb itself ran the 5' RACE reads through MiXCR, one entry per CDR3 protein. Of a few hundred thousand distinct CDR3 sequences detected, 18% appear once; the ten largest clones hold more than 10%. The sequence came from a middle-aged man in good health. This chain joins TRBV28 and TRBJ2-7, with a tentative D call TRBD2 (6 bases). The material sequenced was naive T cells sorted from blood. CDR3 sequence: CASSLGAGKVDEQYF. The DNA of the CDR3 is TGTGCCAGCAGTTTAGGGGCGGGAAAGGTCGACGAGCAGTACTTC.